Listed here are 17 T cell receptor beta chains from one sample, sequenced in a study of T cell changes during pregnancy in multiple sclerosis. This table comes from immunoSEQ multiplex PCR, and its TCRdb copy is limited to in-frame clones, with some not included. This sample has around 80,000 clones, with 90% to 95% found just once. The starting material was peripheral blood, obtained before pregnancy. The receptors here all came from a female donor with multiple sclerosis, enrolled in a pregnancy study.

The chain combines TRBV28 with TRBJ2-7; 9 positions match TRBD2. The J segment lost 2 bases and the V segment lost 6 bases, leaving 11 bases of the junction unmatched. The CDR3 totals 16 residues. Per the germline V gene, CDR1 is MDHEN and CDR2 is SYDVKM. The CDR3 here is CASRATGTSFTYEQYF. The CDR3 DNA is TGTGCCAGCAGGGCTACCGGGACTAGCTTTACCTACGAGCAGTACTTC. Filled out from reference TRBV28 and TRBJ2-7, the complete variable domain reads DVKVTQSSRYLVKRTGEKVFLECVQDMDHENMFWYRQDPGLGLRLIYFSYDVKMKEKGDIPEGYSVSREKKERFSLILESASTNQTSMYLCASRATGTSFTYEQYFGPGTRLTVT.

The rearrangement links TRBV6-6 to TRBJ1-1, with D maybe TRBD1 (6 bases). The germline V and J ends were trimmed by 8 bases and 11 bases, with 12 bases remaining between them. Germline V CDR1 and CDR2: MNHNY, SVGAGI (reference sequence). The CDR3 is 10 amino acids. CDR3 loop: CASERGGAFF. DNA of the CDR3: TGTGCCAGCGAAAGGGGGGGGGCTTTCTTT.

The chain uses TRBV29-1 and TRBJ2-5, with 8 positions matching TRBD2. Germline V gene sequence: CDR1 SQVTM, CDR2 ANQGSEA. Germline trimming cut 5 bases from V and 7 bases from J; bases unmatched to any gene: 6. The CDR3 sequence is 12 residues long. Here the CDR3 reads CSVLAGPRTQYF. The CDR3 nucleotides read TGCAGCGTTTTAGCGGGACCCAGGACCCAGTACTTC.

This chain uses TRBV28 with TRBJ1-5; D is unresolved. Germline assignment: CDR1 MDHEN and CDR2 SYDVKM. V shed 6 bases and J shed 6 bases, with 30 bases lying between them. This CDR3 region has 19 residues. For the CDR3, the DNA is TGTGCCAGCAGCCCGCCTCCGACTGTGGTCATCGGGAGGCCTCAGCCCCAGCATTTT. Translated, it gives CASSPPPTVVIGRPQPQHF.

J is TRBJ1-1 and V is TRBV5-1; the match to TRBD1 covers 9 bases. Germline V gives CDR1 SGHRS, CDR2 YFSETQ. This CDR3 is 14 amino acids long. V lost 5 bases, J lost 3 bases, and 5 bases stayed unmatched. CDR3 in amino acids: CASRTGGADTEAFF. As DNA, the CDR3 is TGCGCCAGCAGAACAGGGGGCGCAGACACTGAAGCTTTCTTT.

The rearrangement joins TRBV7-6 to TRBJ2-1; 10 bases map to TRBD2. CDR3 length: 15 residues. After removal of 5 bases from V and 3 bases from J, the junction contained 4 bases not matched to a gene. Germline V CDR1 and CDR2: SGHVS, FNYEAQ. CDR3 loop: CASSLGLADYNEQFF. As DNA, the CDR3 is TGTGCCAGCAGCCTCGGACTAGCGGACTACAATGAGCAGTTCTTC.

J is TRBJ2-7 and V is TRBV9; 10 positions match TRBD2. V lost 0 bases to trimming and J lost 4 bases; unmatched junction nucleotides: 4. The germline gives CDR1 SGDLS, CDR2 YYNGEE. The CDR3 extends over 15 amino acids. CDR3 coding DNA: TGTGCCAGCAGCGTAGGAGCGGGAGGGGTATACGAGCAGTACTTC. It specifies CASSVGAGGVYEQYF. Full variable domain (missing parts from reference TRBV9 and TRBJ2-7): DSGVTQTPKHLITATGQRVTLRCSPRSGDLSVYWYQQSLDQGLQFLIQYYNGEERAKGNILERFSAQQFPDLHSELNLSSLELGDSALYFCASSVGAGGVYEQYFGPGTRLTVT.

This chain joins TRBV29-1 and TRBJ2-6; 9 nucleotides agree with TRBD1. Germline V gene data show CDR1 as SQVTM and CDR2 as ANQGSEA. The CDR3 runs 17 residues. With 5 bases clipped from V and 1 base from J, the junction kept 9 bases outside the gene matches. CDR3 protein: CSVRIGTGLSGANVLTF. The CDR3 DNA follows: TGCAGCGTTCGAATCGGGACAGGGTTGTCTGGGGCCAACGTCCTGACTTTC.

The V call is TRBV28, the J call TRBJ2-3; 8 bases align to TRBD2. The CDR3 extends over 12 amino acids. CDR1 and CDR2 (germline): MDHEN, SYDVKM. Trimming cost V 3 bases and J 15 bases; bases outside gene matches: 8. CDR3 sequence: CASSLGGTRQYF. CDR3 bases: TGTGCCAGCAGTTTGGGTGGGACTAGGCAATATTTT. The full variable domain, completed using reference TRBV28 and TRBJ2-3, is DVKVTQSSRYLVKRTGEKVFLECVQDMDHENMFWYRQDPGLGLRLIYFSYDVKMKEKGDIPEGYSVSREKKERFSLILESASTNQTSMYLCASSLGGTRQYFGPGTRLTVL.

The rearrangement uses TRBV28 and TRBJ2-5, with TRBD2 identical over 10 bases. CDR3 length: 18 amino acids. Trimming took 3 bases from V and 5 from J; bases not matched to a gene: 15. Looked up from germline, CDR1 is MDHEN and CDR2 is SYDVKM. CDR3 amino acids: CASSLPGRAGGPRETQYF. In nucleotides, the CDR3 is TGTGCCAGCAGTTTGCCGGGCCGAGCGGGAGGGCCCCGGGAGACCCAGTACTTC.

The CDR3 here is CASSPSRTGRSSNQPQHF. CDR3 DNA sequence: TGTGCCAGCAGCCCCTCCCGGACAGGGCGCTCTAGCAATCAGCCCCAGCATTTT. The gene calls are TRBV5-8 and TRBJ1-5; 8 positions agree with TRBD1. This CDR3 is built from 18 residues. The germline V gene encodes CDR1 SGHTS and CDR2 YDEGEE. The trim removed 4 bases at V and 0 bases at J, leaving 12 bases unmatched.

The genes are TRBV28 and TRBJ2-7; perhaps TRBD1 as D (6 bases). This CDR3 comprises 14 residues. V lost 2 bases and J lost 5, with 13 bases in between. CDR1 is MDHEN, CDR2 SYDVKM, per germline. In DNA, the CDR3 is TGTGCCAGCAGTTTACACCAGGGGAAAAACGAGCAGTACTTC. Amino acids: CASSLHQGKNEQYF.

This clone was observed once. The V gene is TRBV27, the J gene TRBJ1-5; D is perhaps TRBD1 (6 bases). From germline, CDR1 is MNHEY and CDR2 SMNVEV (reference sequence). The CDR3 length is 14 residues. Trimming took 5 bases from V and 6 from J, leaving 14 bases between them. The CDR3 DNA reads TGTGCCAGCAGTACTAATTACAGGGTTCAGCCCCAGCATTTT. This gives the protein CASSTNYRVQPQHF.

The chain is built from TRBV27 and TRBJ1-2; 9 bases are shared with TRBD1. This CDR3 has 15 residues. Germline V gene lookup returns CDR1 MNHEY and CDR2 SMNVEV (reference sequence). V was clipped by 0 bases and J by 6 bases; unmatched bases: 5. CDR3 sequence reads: CASSLSGQGRNGYTF. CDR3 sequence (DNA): TGTGCCAGCAGTTTATCGGGACAGGGAAGGAATGGCTACACCTTC.

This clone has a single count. CDR3 bases: TGCGCCAGCAGCTTGGCGCGGGATCGCAATGAGCAGTTCTTC. It specifies CASSLARDRNEQFF. The chain links TRBV5-1 to TRBJ2-1; TRBD2 is a possible D gene (6 bases). V lost 0 bases and J lost 6, with 10 bases in between. This CDR3 has 14 amino acids. Germline assignment: CDR1 SGHRS and CDR2 YFSETQ.

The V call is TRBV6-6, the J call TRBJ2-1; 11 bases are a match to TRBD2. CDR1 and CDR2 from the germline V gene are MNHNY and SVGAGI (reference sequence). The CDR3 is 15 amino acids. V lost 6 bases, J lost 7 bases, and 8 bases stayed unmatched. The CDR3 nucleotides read TGTGCCAGCAGCAAAACTAGCGGGAGTCGGAATGAGCAGTTCTTC. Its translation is CASSKTSGSRNEQFF.

CDR3 loop: CASSLAGLGYEQYF. CDR3 DNA sequence: TGCGCCAGCAGCCTAGCGGGACTAGGCTACGAGCAGTACTTC. This chain uses TRBV5-1 with TRBJ2-7, with 9 bases identical to TRBD2. V lost 4 bases, J lost 3 bases, and 5 bases stayed unmatched. CDR1 SGHRS and CDR2 YFSETQ come from the germline V gene. This CDR3 is built from 14 residues.